This T cell receptor (beta chain) originates from a study of monozygotic twins with inflammatory bowel disease. Findings and limits, study-wide: Subtypes among T cells remained indistinguishable. Possibly reflecting limited power, no difference in repertoire similarity was found between concordant and discordant twins.

The CDR3 length is 13 residues. Germline CDR1 SGHRS, CDR2 YFSETQ. Added by template switching were UMIs that each held a 6-nucleotide sample barcode. TCRdb reprocessed the 5' RACE reads, with one entry per CDR3 protein and no DNA. Its listing shows fewer than 200,000 distinct CDR3 sequences. On this clonotype: Its antigen is undetermined.

This TCR was recovered from a human donor with ulcerative colitis or Crohn's disease, or a healthy co-twin of an affected twin (not recorded which). The chain carries TRBV5-1 and TRBJ2-2; no DNA is available, so the TRBD1 call from TCRdb remains unchecked. Material for sequencing was blood. This CDR3 is CASSQTGTGELFF.